The clone carrying this T cell receptor (beta chain) was observed a handful of times. Antigen: not known. The CDR3 has 16 amino acids. Germline CDR1 SGHNT, CDR2 YYREEE (reference sequence). Losses at the gene ends were 0 bases for V and 4 bases for J; bases not matched to a gene: 2. After constant-region reverse-primer amplification, full-length variable regions underwent semi-nested PCR with Nested Universal Primer A. TCRdb ran MiXCR on the 5' RACE reads and lists one entry per CDR3 protein. The data contain fewer than 65,000 distinct CDR3 sequences, around 30% of them seen just once; the ten biggest clones take up 2% to 2.5%. Study observations and caveats: Tumor Treg TCRs overlapped most with tumor naive CD4+ cells.

The sequenced sample consisted of tumor-infiltrating naive CD4+ T cells sorted from the breast tumor. Documented subset: naive CD4+ T cells, CD4+CD45RA+CD25-. The source is a female donor with breast cancer. The chain is built from TRBV5-4 and TRBJ2-3; 13 bases line up with TRBD2. The CDR3 is CASSLALAGGPDTQYF. CDR3 coding DNA: TGTGCCAGCAGCTTGGCACTAGCGGGAGGGCCAGATACGCAGTATTTT. Filled out from reference TRBV5-4 and TRBJ2-3, the complete variable domain reads ETGVTQSPTHLIKTRGQQVTLRCSSQSGHNTVSWYQQALGQGPQFIFQYYREEENGRGNFPPRFSGLQFPNYSSELNVNALELDDSALYLCASSLALAGGPDTQYFGPGTRLTVL.